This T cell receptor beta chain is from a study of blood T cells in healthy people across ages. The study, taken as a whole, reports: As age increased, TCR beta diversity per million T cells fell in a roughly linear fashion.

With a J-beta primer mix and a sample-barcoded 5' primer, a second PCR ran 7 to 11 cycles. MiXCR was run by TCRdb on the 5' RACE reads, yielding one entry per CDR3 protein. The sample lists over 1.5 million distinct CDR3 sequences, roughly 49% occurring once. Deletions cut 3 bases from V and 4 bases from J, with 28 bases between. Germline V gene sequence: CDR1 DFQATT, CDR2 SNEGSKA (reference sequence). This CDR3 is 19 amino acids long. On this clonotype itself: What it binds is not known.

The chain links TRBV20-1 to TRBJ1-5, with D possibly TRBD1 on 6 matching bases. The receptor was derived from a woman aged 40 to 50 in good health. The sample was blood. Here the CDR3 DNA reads TGCAGTGCTAGTACCGAGGGGGGACGTATGTTTAATTGGAATCAGCCCCAGCATTTT. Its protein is CSASTEGGRMFNWNQPQHF.